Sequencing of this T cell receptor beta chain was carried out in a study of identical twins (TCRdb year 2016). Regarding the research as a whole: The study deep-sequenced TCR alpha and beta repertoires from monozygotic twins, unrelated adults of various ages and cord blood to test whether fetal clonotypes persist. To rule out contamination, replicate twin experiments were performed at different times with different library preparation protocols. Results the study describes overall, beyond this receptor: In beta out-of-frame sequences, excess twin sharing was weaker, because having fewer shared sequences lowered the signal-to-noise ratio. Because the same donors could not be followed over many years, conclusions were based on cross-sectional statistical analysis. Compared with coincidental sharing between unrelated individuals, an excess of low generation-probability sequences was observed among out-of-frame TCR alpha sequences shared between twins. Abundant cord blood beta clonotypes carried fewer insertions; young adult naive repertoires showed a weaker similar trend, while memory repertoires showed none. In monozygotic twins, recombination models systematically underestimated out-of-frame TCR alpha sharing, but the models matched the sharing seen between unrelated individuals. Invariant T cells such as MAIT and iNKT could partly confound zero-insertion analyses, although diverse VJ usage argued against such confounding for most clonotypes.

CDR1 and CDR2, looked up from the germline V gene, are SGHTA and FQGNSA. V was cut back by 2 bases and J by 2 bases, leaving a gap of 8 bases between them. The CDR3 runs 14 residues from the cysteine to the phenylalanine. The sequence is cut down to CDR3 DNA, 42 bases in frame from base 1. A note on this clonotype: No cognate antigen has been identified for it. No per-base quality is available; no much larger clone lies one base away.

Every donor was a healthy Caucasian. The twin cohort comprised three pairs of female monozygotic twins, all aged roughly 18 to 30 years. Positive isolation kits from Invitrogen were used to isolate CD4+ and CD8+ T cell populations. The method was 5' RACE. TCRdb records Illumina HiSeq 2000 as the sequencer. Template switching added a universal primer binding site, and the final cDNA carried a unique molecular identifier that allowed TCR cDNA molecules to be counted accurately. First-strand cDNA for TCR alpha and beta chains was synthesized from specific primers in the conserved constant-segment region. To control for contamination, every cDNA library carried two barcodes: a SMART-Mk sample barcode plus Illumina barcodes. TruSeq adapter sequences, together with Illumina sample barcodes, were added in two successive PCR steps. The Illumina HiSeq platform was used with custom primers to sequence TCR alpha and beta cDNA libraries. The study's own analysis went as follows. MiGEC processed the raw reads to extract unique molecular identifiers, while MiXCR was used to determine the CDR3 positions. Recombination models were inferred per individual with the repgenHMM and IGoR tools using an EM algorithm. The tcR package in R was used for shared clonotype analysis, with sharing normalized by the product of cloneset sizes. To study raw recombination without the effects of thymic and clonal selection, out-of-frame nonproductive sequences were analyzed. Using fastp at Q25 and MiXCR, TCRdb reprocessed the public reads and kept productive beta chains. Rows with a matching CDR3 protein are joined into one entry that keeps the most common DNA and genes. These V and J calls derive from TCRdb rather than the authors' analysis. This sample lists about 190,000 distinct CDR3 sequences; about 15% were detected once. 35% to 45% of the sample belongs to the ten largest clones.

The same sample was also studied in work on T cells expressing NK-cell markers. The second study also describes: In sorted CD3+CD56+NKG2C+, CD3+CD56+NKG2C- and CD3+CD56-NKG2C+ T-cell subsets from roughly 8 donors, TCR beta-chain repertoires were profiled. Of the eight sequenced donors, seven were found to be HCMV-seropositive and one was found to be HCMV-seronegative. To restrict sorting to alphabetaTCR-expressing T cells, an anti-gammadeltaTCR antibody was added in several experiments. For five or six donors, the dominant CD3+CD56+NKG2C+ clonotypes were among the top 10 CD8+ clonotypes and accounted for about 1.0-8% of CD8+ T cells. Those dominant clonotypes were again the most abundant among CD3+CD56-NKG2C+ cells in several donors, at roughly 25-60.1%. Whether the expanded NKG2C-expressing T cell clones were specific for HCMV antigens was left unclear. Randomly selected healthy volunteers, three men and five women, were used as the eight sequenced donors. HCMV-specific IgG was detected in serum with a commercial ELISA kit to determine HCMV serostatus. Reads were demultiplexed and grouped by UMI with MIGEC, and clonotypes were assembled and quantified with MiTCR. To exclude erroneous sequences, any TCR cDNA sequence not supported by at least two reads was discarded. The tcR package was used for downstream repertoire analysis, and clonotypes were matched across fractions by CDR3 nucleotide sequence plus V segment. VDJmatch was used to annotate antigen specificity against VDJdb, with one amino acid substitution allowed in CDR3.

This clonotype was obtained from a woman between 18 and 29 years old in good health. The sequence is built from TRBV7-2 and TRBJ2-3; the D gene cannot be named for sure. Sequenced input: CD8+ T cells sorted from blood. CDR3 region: CASSLSRNTDTQYF. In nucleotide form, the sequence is TGTGCCAGCAGCTTAAGTAGGAACACAGATACGCAGTATTTT.